This T cell receptor beta chain emerged from a study of blood T cell repertoires in COVID-19. Looking at the study overall: T cells, B-cell-depleted T cells, or PBMCs supplied cDNA or gDNA.

Original analysis: Estimates of nucleated cell counts were drawn from the amplification of reference gene primers. Sequenced by immunoSEQ multiplex PCR; TCRdb stores in-frame clones only, minus some. V, J and clone size were drawn from that table, and D and trimming were deduced from the DNA. Of 350,000 to 400,000 clones listed, 85% to 90% are singletons. CDR3 size: 15 residues. Trimming took 4 bases from V and 0 from J, leaving 10 bases between them. Germline lookup yields CDR1 LNHDA and CDR2 SQIVND (reference sequence). Material: PBMCs or T cells enriched from blood (not recorded which). This sequence joins TRBV19 and TRBJ1-5, with a tentative D call TRBD1 (6 bases). This clonotype was obtained from a woman aged 18-29 years who had recovered from COVID-19. This CDR3 is CASSRTDYSNQPQHF. The CDR3 DNA reads TGTGCCAGTAGTAGGACAGATTATAGCAATCAGCCCCAGCATTTT.